This section outlines one T cell receptor beta chain sequence together with its context. As yet, its antigen is unknown. Sequencing used immunoSEQ multiplex PCR; TCRdb keeps in-frame clones, though not all of them. The sample lists 250,000 to 400,000 clones; roughly 88% were seen once. The data derive from a study of cytomegalovirus exposure and HLA in healthy donors. Study as a whole: The 90 to 150 validation repertoires used a platform that matched the one used for the approximately 610 first-cohort repertoires, as a later analysis reported.

Study-wide results and caveats: The authors confirmed in vitro that a few CMV-associated chains were specific for CMV antigens.

The CDR3 is made up of 15 amino acids. V gave up 1 base and J gave up 2 bases, with 10 bases separating them. Germline V lookup: CDR1 SEHNR, CDR2 FQNEAQ (reference sequence). The TCR sequence derives from a man between 25 and 39 years old in good health and CMV-seronegative. The sample consisted of PBMCs. The J gene is TRBJ2-3, the V gene TRBV7-9; D perhaps matches TRBD1 (6 bases). CDR3 loop: CASSLGRTDTDTQYF. In DNA form, the CDR3 reads TGTGCCAGCAGCTTAGGCCGGACAGACACAGATACGCAGTATTTT.